Presented here are 19 T cell receptor beta chains from one specimen sequenced in a study of blood T cell repertoires in COVID-19. Using immunoSEQ multiplex PCR, the repertoire was profiled, and TCRdb retains in-frame clones only, with some absent. This table holds 40,000 to 60,000 clones, approximately 84% found once. The sequenced sample was peripheral blood. The receptor set was obtained from a man aged 45 to 65 with active COVID-19.

The rearrangement uses TRBV5-1 and TRBJ1-4; the match to TRBD1 covers 8 bases. Germline values: CDR1 SGHRS, CDR2 YFSETQ. The CDR3 is 15 residues long. The junction had 8 bases not matched to a gene; V was cut back by 4 bases and J by 6 bases. The CDR3 reads CASSQGTGIHEKLFF. CDR3 sequence (DNA): TGCGCCAGCAGCCAGGGGACAGGTATTCATGAAAAACTGTTTTTT.

The chain links TRBV2 to TRBJ1-1, with 9 bases identical to TRBD1. The trim removed 5 bases at V and 0 bases at J, leaving 7 bases unmatched. There are 16 residues in the CDR3. CDR1 and CDR2 from the germline V gene are SNHLY and FYNNEI. CDR3 in amino acids: CASSNEQGAMNTEAFF. The CDR3 nucleotides are TGTGCCAGCAGTAACGAACAGGGGGCAATGAACACTGAAGCTTTCTTT.

This clone has more than one count but fewer than ten. The V call is TRBV21-1, the J call TRBJ1-5. TRBV21-1 is marked as a pseudogene. The CDR3 has 11 residues. DNA of the CDR3: TGTGCCAGCGACGCGGATCAGCCCCAGCATTTT. Protein product: CASDADQPQHF.

This clone came up once. The chain couples TRBV5-6 to TRBJ2-7; D remains ambiguous. From germline, CDR1 is SGHDT and CDR2 YYEEEE. V lost 3 bases and J 3 bases, leaving 7 bases between the germline ends. This CDR3 is 12 amino acids long. CDR3 DNA sequence: TGTGCCAGCAGCTCGCGAAACTACGAGCAGTACTTC. It translates to CASSSRNYEQYF.

This chain uses TRBV28 with TRBJ2-5; 10 positions agree with TRBD2. Germline values: CDR1 MDHEN, CDR2 SYDVKM. The CDR3 sequence is 15 residues long. The V segment lost 3 bases and the J segment 4 bases; nucleotides outside the gene matches: 5. In nucleotides, the CDR3 is TGTGCCAGCAGTTTCTACCGGACTAGCGGAGAGACCCAGTACTTC. Translated, it gives CASSFYRTSGETQYF.

This sequence joins TRBV9 and TRBJ2-1; the D is unclear. The CDR3 totals 14 residues. Trimming removed 0 bases from V and 2 bases from J, with 6 bases in between. CDR1 and CDR2 from the germline V gene are SGDLS and YYNGEE. The CDR3 here is CASSVGSPYNEQFF. The CDR3 DNA follows: TGTGCCAGCAGCGTAGGGAGCCCCTACAATGAGCAGTTCTTC.

This clone was counted a few times. The chain couples TRBV2 to TRBJ2-7; 7 bases are a match to TRBD2. CDR3 length: 14 amino acids. The V and J ends lost 6 bases and 1 base, in that order; junction bases with no gene match: 6. CDR1 is SNHLY and CDR2 is FYNNEI in the germline V gene. The CDR3 reads CASRGRGTSYEQYF. The CDR3 nucleotides are TGTGCCAGCAGGGGGCGGGGGACGTCCTACGAGCAGTACTTC.

The rearrangement uses TRBV6-6 and TRBJ2-7; 7 nucleotides agree with TRBD1. The CDR3 runs to 15 residues. V lost 0 bases, J lost 4 bases, and 6 bases stayed unmatched. The V gene's germline CDR1 is MNHNY and CDR2 SVGAGI (reference sequence). The CDR3 region has the DNA TGTGCCAGCAGTTACTCAAAGGGGGCAACGTACGAGCAGTACTTC. Amino acids: CASSYSKGATYEQYF.

This clone was found a few times. This same CDR3 is encoded by further DNA sequences in the sample. V gene TRBV6-5 combines with J gene TRBJ2-7; TRBD1 agrees at 7 bases. The CDR3 is 14 residues long. CDR1 and CDR2 from the germline V gene are MNHEY and SVGAGI. V trimming: 1 base; J trimming: 3 bases; junction bases outside the gene matches: 3. In DNA form, the CDR3 reads TGTGCCAGCAGTTACTTAGGACAGGTCTACGAGCAGTACTTC. It codes for CASSYLGQVYEQYF.

The chain has TRBV9 and TRBJ1-5; D might be TRBD1 (6 bases). The CDR3 length is 14 residues. V lost 4 bases, J lost 3 bases, and 11 bases lay in between. Germline CDR1 is SGDLS and CDR2 is YYNGEE. The CDR3 here is CASSTTGDNQPQHF. CDR3 bases: TGTGCCAGCAGCACGACAGGAGACAATCAGCCCCAGCATTTT.

This chain links TRBV2 with TRBJ2-5, with TRBD2 identical over 11 bases. The J segment lost 0 bases and the V segment lost 2 bases, leaving 5 bases of the junction unmatched. Germline CDR1 and CDR2: SNHLY and FYNNEI. The CDR3 has 17 residues. For the CDR3, the DNA is TGTGCCAGCAGTGAAATGAGGACTAGCGGGTACCAAGAGACCCAGTACTTC. It is translated as CASSEMRTSGYQETQYF. The full variable domain, with the rest looked up from reference TRBV2 and TRBJ2-5, is EPEVTQTPSHQVTQMGQEVILRCVPISNHLYFYWYRQILGQKVEFLVSFYNNEISEKSEIFDDQFSVERPDGSNFTLKIRSTKLEDSAMYFCASSEMRTSGYQETQYFGPGTRLLVL.

The chain couples TRBV25-1 to TRBJ2-3; the match to TRBD2 covers 7 bases. Germline CDR1 MGHDK, CDR2 SYGVNS. J was trimmed by 0 bases and V by 6 bases; bases with no gene match: 0. The CDR3 is 13 residues long. The CDR3 bases are TGTGCCAGCAGGCGGGGGAGCACAGATACGCAGTATTTT. It specifies CASRRGSTDTQYF.

CDR3 sequence: CASSPGGRLDYGYTF. CDR3 nucleotide sequence: TGTGCCAGCAGCCCGGGGGGACGGTTGGACTATGGCTACACCTTC. The chain combines TRBV27 with TRBJ1-2, with D possibly being TRBD1 (5 bases). Germline-derived CDR1 and CDR2 are MNHEY and SMNVEV (reference sequence). V lost 6 bases and J lost 3, with 17 bases in between. This CDR3 comprises 15 residues.

The chain links TRBV5-4 to TRBJ1-4; 9 bases map to TRBD1. V lost 1 base and J lost 7; bases outside the gene matches: 5. The V gene's germline CDR1 is SGHNT and CDR2 YYREEE (reference sequence). The CDR3 consists of 15 residues. Written as DNA, the CDR3 is TGTGCCAGCAGCTTGCCGGGACAGGGACGTGAAAAACTGTTTTTT. Translating gives CASSLPGQGREKLFF.

V usage is TRBV5-5 and J usage is TRBJ2-2, with 11 bases lining up with TRBD1. J gave up 4 bases and V 4 bases, and 18 bases lay outside the gene matches. The CDR3 has 20 amino acids. Germline CDR1 is SGHKS and CDR2 is YYEKEE (reference sequence). The CDR3: CASSPPTGQGAYPVTGELFF. CDR3 DNA: TGTGCCAGCAGCCCACCCACCGGACAGGGGGCCTATCCAGTCACCGGGGAGCTGTTTTTT.

The chain uses TRBV29-1 and TRBJ2-1, with D possibly TRBD1 on 6 matching bases. V shed 7 bases and J shed 4 bases, with 8 bases lying between them. There are 11 residues in the CDR3. Germline V gene sequence: CDR1 SQVTM, CDR2 ANQGSEA. Here the CDR3 DNA reads TGCAGCGCCGGACAGTACAATGAGCAGTTCTTC. Residues: CSAGQYNEQFF.

The V gene is TRBV27, the J gene TRBJ1-1, with 8 positions matching TRBD1. Trimming cost V 8 bases and J 7 bases; bases outside gene matches: 9. This CDR3 has 13 amino acids. Germline CDR1 is MNHEY and CDR2 is SMNVEV (reference sequence). The CDR3 is CASRDGQGDEAFF. The CDR3 DNA follows: TGTGCCAGCCGGGACGGACAGGGCGATGAAGCTTTCTTT.

The chain joins TRBV5-4 to TRBJ1-2; D gene ambiguous. The CDR3 runs to 15 residues. V was trimmed by 1 base and J by 1 base, leaving 11 bases between them. CDR1 is SGHNT and CDR2 is YYREEE in the germline V gene (reference sequence). The CDR3 nucleotides are TGTGCCAGCAGCTTGTTACGCGGGATTAACTATGGCTACACCTTC. This codes for CASSLLRGINYGYTF.

This clone was seen only once. The V and J genes are TRBV2 and TRBJ2-2, with TRBD1 matching 10 bases. CDR1 and CDR2 from the germline V gene are SNHLY and FYNNEI. V trimming: 5 bases; J trimming: 5 bases; junction bases outside the gene matches: 5. The CDR3 has 15 amino acids. CDR3 coding DNA: TGTGCCAGCAGTACCAGGGACAGGGGTACCGGGGAGCTGTTTTTT. This codes for CASSTRDRGTGELFF. The complete variable domain, with remaining parts taken from reference TRBV2 and TRBJ2-2, reads EPEVTQTPSHQVTQMGQEVILRCVPISNHLYFYWYRQILGQKVEFLVSFYNNEISEKSEIFDDQFSVERPDGSNFTLKIRSTKLEDSAMYFCASSTRDRGTGELFFGEGSRLTVL.